This is a list of T cell receptor beta chains from one sample in a study of blood T cell repertoires in COVID-19. Assay used: immunoSEQ multiplex PCR; TCRdb lists only in-frame clones, some missing. Among some 200,000 clones, roughly 81% were seen once, and the ten largest hold approximately 8.1%. The sequenced sample consisted of peripheral blood. These receptors were taken from a woman between 45 and 60 years old with active or convalescent COVID-19. CDR3s include the opening cysteine and the closing phenylalanine or tryptophan. Each record gives: CDR3 protein, CDR3 DNA, V gene, clone size, D gene, CDR3 length, J gene. D genes are given only for firm matches. Some rows have no size entry. The others give once, few or many, or a class for an expanded clone.

CDR3aa: CASSLFRDQETQYF
CDR3nt: TGTGCCAGCAGCTTGTTCAGGGACCAAGAGACCCAGTACTTC
v_gene: TRBV28
abundance: -
d_gene: -
len: 14
j_gene: TRBJ2-5

CDR3aa: CASSVSGTSGDTQYF
CDR3nt: TGTGCCAGCAGCGTCTCCGGGACTAGCGGAGATACGCAGTATTTT
v_gene: TRBV9
abundance: -
d_gene: TRBD2
len: 15
j_gene: TRBJ2-3

CDR3aa: CASSLTGLSTDTQYF
CDR3nt: TGTGCCAGCAGTTTAACGGGACTTAGCACAGATACGCAGTATTTT
v_gene: TRBV28
abundance: -
d_gene: -
len: 15
j_gene: TRBJ2-3

CDR3aa: CASSPGRGLGRQYF
CDR3nt: TGTGCCAGCTCACCGGGGCGGGGGCTTGGAAGGCAGTACTTC
v_gene: TRBV18
abundance: -
d_gene: -
len: 14
j_gene: TRBJ2-7

CDR3aa: CASGDRGYYGYTF
CDR3nt: TGTGCCAGTGGGGACAGGGGTTACTATGGCTACACCTTC
v_gene: TRBV3-1/TRBV3-2
abundance: few
d_gene: TRBD1
len: 13
j_gene: TRBJ1-2

CDR3aa: CASSTSGGSAEAFF
CDR3nt: TGTGCCAGCAGTACATCGGGGGGCAGCGCTGAAGCTTTCTTT
v_gene: TRBV6-5
abundance: -
d_gene: -
len: 14
j_gene: TRBJ1-1

CDR3aa: CASSKAGEYEQYF
CDR3nt: TGTGCCAGTAGTAAAGCGGGAGAGTACGAGCAGTACTTC
v_gene: TRBV19
abundance: -
d_gene: TRBD2
len: 13
j_gene: TRBJ2-7

CDR3aa: CASSSRTGTNTEAFF
CDR3nt: TGTGCCAGCAGCTCCAGGACAGGGACGAACACTGAAGCTTTCTTT
v_gene: TRBV7-9
abundance: -
d_gene: TRBD1
len: 15
j_gene: TRBJ1-1

CDR3aa: CSVVRPGGYTF
CDR3nt: TGCAGCGTTGTCAGGCCCGGCGGCTACACCTTC
v_gene: TRBV29-1
abundance: -
d_gene: -
len: 11
j_gene: TRBJ1-2

CDR3aa: CSASGRLQGEAFF
CDR3nt: TGCAGTGCTAGTGGGAGGCTACAGGGAGAAGCTTTCTTT
v_gene: TRBV20-1
abundance: once
d_gene: -
len: 13
j_gene: TRBJ1-1

CDR3aa: CASSYSWEGNYGYTF
CDR3nt: TGTGCCAGCAGTTACTCTTGGGAGGGGAACTATGGCTACACCTTC
v_gene: TRBV6-5
abundance: -
d_gene: -
len: 15
j_gene: TRBJ1-2

CDR3aa: CASSQRLGRMNEQFF
CDR3nt: TGTGCCAGCAGCCAACGGCTGGGGCGGATGAATGAGCAGTTCTTC
v_gene: TRBV3-1/TRBV3-2
abundance: -
d_gene: -
len: 15
j_gene: TRBJ2-1

CDR3aa: CASSAGAGGTDTQYF
CDR3nt: TGTGCCAGCAGTGCCGGGGCGGGGGGGACAGATACGCAGTATTTT
v_gene: TRBV28
abundance: -
d_gene: TRBD2
len: 15
j_gene: TRBJ2-3

CDR3aa: CASSLFRAGTGELFF
CDR3nt: TGTGCCAGCAGCTTATTTCGAGCGGGGACGGGGGAGCTGTTTTTT
v_gene: TRBV7-9
abundance: -
d_gene: TRBD2
len: 15
j_gene: TRBJ2-2

CDR3aa: CCVGGATNEKLFF
CDR3nt: TGTTGCGTTGGGGGCGCAACTAATGAAAAACTGTTTTTT
v_gene: TRBV6-5
abundance: -
d_gene: -
len: 13
j_gene: TRBJ1-4

CDR3aa: CSVVAGDYGYTF
CDR3nt: TGCAGCGTTGTTGCAGGGGACTATGGCTACACCTTC
v_gene: TRBV29-1
abundance: -
d_gene: -
len: 12
j_gene: TRBJ1-2

CDR3aa: CASSLEWAGGAFF
CDR3nt: TGCGCCAGCAGCTTGGAATGGGCCGGGGGGGCTTTCTTT
v_gene: TRBV5-1
abundance: -
d_gene: -
len: 13
j_gene: TRBJ1-1

CDR3aa: CASSLGQNYGYTF
CDR3nt: TGCGCCAGCAGCTTAGGACAGAACTATGGCTACACCTTC
v_gene: TRBV5-1
abundance: -
d_gene: -
len: 13
j_gene: TRBJ1-2

CDR3aa: CASRDSSYEQYF
CDR3nt: TGTGCCAGCCGAGACAGCTCCTACGAGCAGTACTTC
v_gene: TRBV25-1
abundance: once
d_gene: -
len: 12
j_gene: TRBJ2-7

CDR3aa: CASSVESNSPLHF
CDR3nt: TGTGCCAGCAGCGTAGAGAGTAATTCACCCCTCCACTTT
v_gene: TRBV9
abundance: -
d_gene: -
len: 13
j_gene: TRBJ1-6

CDR3aa: CASSFTGGGPQQPQHF
CDR3nt: TGTGCCAGCAGTTTCACAGGGGGAGGCCCCCAGCAGCCCCAGCATTTT
v_gene: TRBV28
abundance: few
d_gene: TRBD1
len: 16
j_gene: TRBJ1-5

CDR3aa: CASSRIAGRVGYEQYF
CDR3nt: TGCGCCAGCAGCAGAATAGCGGGAAGGGTCGGCTACGAGCAGTACTTC
v_gene: TRBV5-1
abundance: -
d_gene: TRBD2
len: 16
j_gene: TRBJ2-7

CDR3aa: CASSLADRPNTGELFF
CDR3nt: TGTGCCAGCAGCTTAGCAGACAGGCCGAACACCGGGGAGCTGTTTTTT
v_gene: TRBV11-2
abundance: -
d_gene: -
len: 16
j_gene: TRBJ2-2

CDR3aa: CASRGEPEKLFF
CDR3nt: TGTGCCAGCAGAGGGGAACCTGAAAAACTGTTTTTT
v_gene: TRBV12-3/TRBV12-4
abundance: -
d_gene: -
len: 12
j_gene: TRBJ1-4

CDR3aa: CASSFSRGGVRGGELFF
CDR3nt: TGTGCCAGCAGTTTCTCCCGAGGCGGGGTACGGGGCGGGGAGCTGTTTTTT
v_gene: TRBV28
abundance: few
d_gene: -
len: 17
j_gene: TRBJ2-2

CDR3aa: CASSQEGGKSGYTF
CDR3nt: TGTGCCAGCAGCCAAGAGGGGGGTAAAAGTGGCTACACCTTC
v_gene: TRBV3-1/TRBV3-2
abundance: -
d_gene: -
len: 14
j_gene: TRBJ1-2

CDR3aa: CASSYSTGRGQPQHF
CDR3nt: TGTGCCAGCAGTTACTCAACAGGGAGGGGTCAGCCCCAGCATTTT
v_gene: TRBV6-5
abundance: -
d_gene: -
len: 15
j_gene: TRBJ1-5

CDR3aa: CASSPWGKTGGGNTIYF
CDR3nt: TGCGCCAGCAGCCCTTGGGGGAAGACAGGCGGTGGAAACACCATATATTTT
v_gene: TRBV4-1
abundance: few
d_gene: -
len: 17
j_gene: TRBJ1-3

CDR3aa: CASSSTLTSGSSYNEQFF
CDR3nt: TGTGCCAGCAGTTCTACATTAACTAGCGGGAGCTCCTACAATGAGCAGTTCTTC
v_gene: TRBV28
abundance: few
d_gene: TRBD2
len: 18
j_gene: TRBJ2-1

CDR3aa: CASSPTSGRNTGELFF
CDR3nt: TGTGCCAGCAGCCCTACTAGCGGGAGGAACACCGGGGAGCTGTTTTTT
v_gene: TRBV7-9
abundance: -
d_gene: TRBD2
len: 16
j_gene: TRBJ2-2

CDR3aa: CASSYRDRDYGYTF
CDR3nt: TGTGCCAGCAGTTACCGGGACAGGGACTATGGCTACACCTTC
v_gene: TRBV6-5
abundance: -
d_gene: TRBD1
len: 14
j_gene: TRBJ1-2

CDR3aa: CASSVAASGSNIQYF
CDR3nt: TGTGCCAGCAGCGTAGCGGCTAGCGGGAGTAACATTCAGTACTTC
v_gene: TRBV9
abundance: -
d_gene: TRBD2
len: 15
j_gene: TRBJ2-4

CDR3aa: CASSVEKGGGYTF
CDR3nt: TGTGCCAGCAGCGTAGAAAAGGGAGGCGGCTACACCTTC
v_gene: TRBV9
abundance: -
d_gene: -
len: 13
j_gene: TRBJ1-2

CDR3aa: CASSEEGLAVNEQFF
CDR3nt: TGTGCCAGCAGTGAGGAGGGACTAGCTGTGAATGAGCAGTTCTTC
v_gene: TRBV6-4
abundance: few
d_gene: TRBD2
len: 15
j_gene: TRBJ2-1

CDR3aa: CASLARDRVDEQYF
CDR3nt: TGTGCCAGCCTCGCCCGGGACAGGGTGGACGAGCAGTACTTC
v_gene: TRBV18
abundance: -
d_gene: TRBD1
len: 14
j_gene: TRBJ2-7

CDR3aa: CASSLGTSGSGYNEQFF
CDR3nt: TGTGCCAGCAGCTTAGGCACTAGCGGGAGTGGGTACAATGAGCAGTTCTTC
v_gene: TRBV7-9
abundance: -
d_gene: TRBD2
len: 17
j_gene: TRBJ2-1

CDR3aa: CASSTVGGGSYGYTF
CDR3nt: TGTGCCAGCAGCACCGTTGGGGGCGGCAGCTATGGCTACACCTTC
v_gene: TRBV5-6
abundance: -
d_gene: -
len: 15
j_gene: TRBJ1-2

CDR3aa: CASSRGTSGSGSWETQYF
CDR3nt: TGTGCCAGCAGCCGAGGGACTAGCGGGAGCGGTTCATGGGAGACCCAGTACTTC
v_gene: TRBV3-1/TRBV3-2
abundance: -
d_gene: TRBD2
len: 18
j_gene: TRBJ2-5

CDR3aa: CASSESPASRSYEQYF
CDR3nt: TGTGCCAGCAGTGAATCCCCCGCTAGCCGGTCCTACGAGCAGTACTTC
v_gene: TRBV25-1
abundance: -
d_gene: -
len: 16
j_gene: TRBJ2-7

CDR3aa: CASSPISGSSYEQYF
CDR3nt: TGTGCCAGTAGTCCCATTAGCGGGAGCTCCTACGAGCAGTACTTC
v_gene: TRBV19
abundance: -
d_gene: TRBD2
len: 15
j_gene: TRBJ2-7

CDR3aa: CASRGRRDTGELFF
CDR3nt: TGTGCCAGCAGGGGGCGCCGGGACACCGGGGAGCTGTTTTTT
v_gene: TRBV3-1/TRBV3-2
abundance: -
d_gene: -
len: 14
j_gene: TRBJ2-2

CDR3aa: CASSLGTGGQETQYF
CDR3nt: TGTGCCAGCAGCCTCGGGACAGGGGGACAAGAGACCCAGTACTTC
v_gene: TRBV3-1/TRBV3-2
abundance: -
d_gene: TRBD1
len: 15
j_gene: TRBJ2-5

CDR3aa: CASSVTGISYEQYF
CDR3nt: TGCGCCAGCAGCGTGACTGGAATCTCCTACGAGCAGTACTTC
v_gene: TRBV5-1
abundance: -
d_gene: -
len: 14
j_gene: TRBJ2-7

CDR3aa: CSSTVQDEQYF
CDR3nt: TGCAGTTCGACAGTTCAGGACGAGCAGTACTTC
v_gene: TRBV20-1
abundance: -
d_gene: -
len: 11
j_gene: TRBJ2-7

CDR3aa: CASDSRGGRGDYGYTF
CDR3nt: TGTGCCAGCGACTCCCGCGGGGGCAGGGGAGACTATGGCTACACCTTC
v_gene: TRBV9
abundance: -
d_gene: -
len: 16
j_gene: TRBJ1-2

CDR3aa: CASSFRQVSNTGELFF
CDR3nt: TGTGCCAGCAGTTTCAGGCAGGTGTCGAACACCGGGGAGCTGTTTTTT
v_gene: TRBV2
abundance: once
d_gene: -
len: 16
j_gene: TRBJ2-2

CDR3aa: CATETPRTGINSDTQYF
CDR3nt: TGTGCCACCGAAACCCCCCGGACAGGGATTAATTCAGATACGCAGTATTTT
v_gene: TRBV28
abundance: -
d_gene: TRBD1
len: 17
j_gene: TRBJ2-3

CDR3aa: CASSQDGGQGSETQYF
CDR3nt: TGTGCCAGCAGCCAAGATGGGGGACAGGGAAGCGAGACCCAGTACTTC
v_gene: TRBV4-2
abundance: once
d_gene: TRBD1
len: 16
j_gene: TRBJ2-5

CDR3aa: CSVEEAGQPQHF
CDR3nt: TGCAGCGTTGAAGAAGCGGGTCAGCCCCAGCATTTT
v_gene: TRBV29-1
abundance: -
d_gene: -
len: 12
j_gene: TRBJ1-5

CDR3aa: CASSSDNRYEQYF
CDR3nt: TGCGCCAGCAGCTCCGACAACCGCTACGAGCAGTACTTC
v_gene: TRBV5-1
abundance: -
d_gene: -
len: 13
j_gene: TRBJ2-7

CDR3aa: CASSLDRANVLTF
CDR3nt: TGCGCCAGCAGCTTGGACAGGGCCAACGTCCTGACTTTC
v_gene: TRBV5-1
abundance: once
d_gene: -
len: 13
j_gene: TRBJ2-6

CDR3aa: CASSQDRRRLAGPDNEQFF
CDR3nt: TGCGCCAGCAGCCAAGATCGTCGACGGCTAGCGGGACCTGACAATGAGCAGTTCTTC
v_gene: TRBV4-1
abundance: -
d_gene: TRBD2
len: 19
j_gene: TRBJ2-1

CDR3aa: CASSFGRGGSGELFF
CDR3nt: TGTGCCAGTAGTTTCGGGAGAGGGGGCTCCGGGGAGCTGTTTTTT
v_gene: TRBV19
abundance: -
d_gene: -
len: 15
j_gene: TRBJ2-2

CDR3aa: CASKTGFNSPLHF
CDR3nt: TGTGCCAGCAAGACAGGGTTCAATTCACCCCTCCACTTT
v_gene: TRBV6-5
abundance: -
d_gene: TRBD1
len: 13
j_gene: TRBJ1-6

CDR3aa: CASSLESGRANYEQYF
CDR3nt: TGCGCCAGCAGCTTGGAAAGTGGCAGGGCTAACTACGAGCAGTACTTC
v_gene: TRBV5-1
abundance: once
d_gene: -
len: 16
j_gene: TRBJ2-7

CDR3aa: CASSPGPRPGLETQYF
CDR3nt: TGTGCCAGCAGCCCCGGCCCCCGGCCGGGTTTAGAGACCCAGTACTTC
v_gene: TRBV5-6
abundance: -
d_gene: -
len: 16
j_gene: TRBJ2-5

CDR3aa: CASSANRGGYSPLHF
CDR3nt: TGTGCCAGCAGCGCCAACAGGGGTGGTTACTCACCCCTCCACTTT
v_gene: TRBV7-9
abundance: -
d_gene: TRBD1
len: 15
j_gene: TRBJ1-6

CDR3aa: CASRDSSSPLHF
CDR3nt: TGTGCCAGCAGGGACAGTTCTTCACCCCTCCACTTT
v_gene: TRBV6-5
abundance: -
d_gene: -
len: 12
j_gene: TRBJ1-6

CDR3aa: CASSALQGAISGANVLTF
CDR3nt: TGTGCCAGCAGCGCCCTTCAGGGGGCGATATCTGGGGCCAACGTCCTGACTTTC
v_gene: TRBV9
abundance: -
d_gene: TRBD1
len: 18
j_gene: TRBJ2-6

CDR3aa: CARSRNPDRAKTYEQYF
CDR3nt: TGTGCCAGAAGCAGAAACCCGGACAGGGCGAAAACCTACGAGCAGTACTTC
v_gene: TRBV5-3
abundance: -
d_gene: TRBD1
len: 17
j_gene: TRBJ2-7